The clone carrying this TCR beta chain occurred once. The target antigen is unknown. This record belongs to a study of somatic mutations in cytotoxic T cells in rheumatoid arthritis. The overall study: At nearly 100% purity, some V beta antibody-stained T-cell populations were flow-sorted, and these included V beta1+ cells that were sequenced for TCRB.

The assay was immunoSEQ multiplex PCR, and TCRdb's table has in-frame clones only and misses some. The data show about 20,000 clones, 86% seen once. Per germline, CDR1 SNHLY and CDR2 FYNNEI. This CDR3 has 13 residues. Trimming removed 4 bases from V and 4 bases from J, with 11 bases in between. Study outcomes and limitations: Antigen targets of the expanded CD8+ clones remained unidentified. Levels of CD8+ T-cell clonality in rheumatoid arthritis patients were statistically indistinguishable from those seen in age-matched healthy controls, with no significant difference.

Sequences were obtained from CD8+ T cells sorted from blood. This chain uses TRBV2 with TRBJ2-7; weak D call: TRBD2 (5 bases). This sequence originates from a man aged 35 to 55 in good health. CDR3 protein: CASSGERWYEQYF. CDR3 nucleotides: TGTGCCAGCAGTGGGGAGAGGTGGTACGAGCAGTACTTC.